The clone carrying this TCR beta chain occurred once. Its antigen is still unknown. The sample comes from a study of vaccination and CD4 T cells after COVID-19. Study-level information: SARS-CoV-2 positivity in convalescent patients was established by nasal swab PCR; under ten had mild and one severe disease.

Specified treatment: approximately 11-day PBMC culture with coronavirus spike peptide pools or control peptides (ViraFEST assay). CDR3 size: 12 residues. V was trimmed by 0 bases and J by 7 bases, leaving 8 bases between them. Germline CDR1 GTSNPN, CDR2 SVGIG (reference sequence). At the Johns Hopkins FTIC core, DNA taken from cultured CD4+ T cells was sequenced by way of the Oncomine TCR Beta short-read assay. Each CDR3 protein is one row after TCRdb ran MiXCR on the PCR reads. The sample has about 14,000 distinct CDR3 sequences, around 55% seen once. Study-wide findings and caveats: There was no significant change from approximately 21 to 38 median reactive clonotypes.

J is TRBJ2-3 and V is TRBV30; D call uncertain. Specimen: CD4+ T cells from blood, cultured in vitro. The sequence derives from a human donor who had recovered from COVID-19. CDR3 coding DNA: TGTGCCTGGAGTGTAGCCGGTCATACGCAGTATTTT. It is translated as CAWSVAGHTQYF.